This T cell receptor beta chain was recorded in a study of blood T cell repertoires in COVID-19. About the study: Donors in the United States, Italy and Spain gave samples during acute or convalescent COVID-19. Sample material is recorded as cDNA or gDNA derived from T cells, B-cell-depleted T cells, or PBMCs.

The germline V and J ends were trimmed by 4 bases and 2 bases, with 8 bases remaining between them. CDR1 is MGHRA and CDR2 is YSYEKL in the germline V gene. The length of the CDR3 is 13 residues. As originally analysed: Using reference gene primer amplification, nucleated cell counts were estimated. Measured with immunoSEQ multiplex PCR; TCRdb has only the in-frame clones, and not every one. V, J and clone size reflect that table, while D and trimming were determined from the DNA. The sample has 50,000 to 65,000 clones, approximately 86% seen once. The sequence derives from a man between 45 and 60 years old with active COVID-19. V and J are TRBV4-1 and TRBJ1-1, with D maybe TRBD1 (6 bases). Sequences were obtained from peripheral blood. This CDR3 is CASSPRGNTEAFF. The DNA of the CDR3 is TGCGCCAGCAGCCCCAGGGGTAACACTGAAGCTTTCTTT.